This T cell receptor (beta chain) was captured in a study of T-cell memory formation after mild COVID-19. Study-wide results and caveats: The study detected some responding clones in pre-infection memory, suggesting cross-reactive memory joined. The SARS-CoV-2 specificity of second-wave clones reaching peak at day 37 remained unverified. CD4/CD8 balance characterized clones contracting day 15 to 85, and CD4+ skew characterized later expanders.

Constant-segment primers and 5'RACE yielded cDNA libraries for TCR alpha and TCR beta, each carrying sample barcodes and UMIs. TCRdb re-analysed the 5' RACE reads in MiXCR, keeping a single row per CDR3 protein. The sample contains hundreds of thousands of distinct CDR3 sequences, roughly 18% of which appear only once. To note about this clonotype: Its antigen remains unknown.

Trimming pared 4 bases from V and 5 bases from J, leaving 17 bases between. The CDR3 runs to 15 residues. The germline CDR1 and CDR2 sequences are KGHSH and LQKENI. The sequencing sample was made of PBMCs or a T cell subset sorted from them (not recorded which). This receptor was obtained from an adult woman who had mild COVID-19 (a few samples of this study predate the infection). Cell type and time point are not known. The chain recombines TRBV18 with TRBJ1-2, with a possible D match to TRBD1 (6 bases). CDR3 bases: TGTGCCAGCTCACGCCAGGACAGACCTGGGTATGGCTACACCTTC. This translates into CASSRQDRPGYGYTF.